This TCR beta chain comes out of a study of CD8 T cells in ankylosing spondylitis. Concerning this clonotype itself: Its antigen is unknown.

In making TCR beta libraries, quantitative 5'-RACE with molecular barcodes was used. TCRdb recomputed calls from the 5' RACE reads with MiXCR, one row per CDR3 protein. Among 340,000 or so distinct CDR3 sequences listed, roughly 14% were seen once. Losses at the gene ends were 3 bases for V and 10 bases for J; bases not matched to a gene: 6. The CDR3 runs 13 residues. Germline V gives CDR1 MGHDK, CDR2 SYGVNS. Study results and limitations: Ankylosing spondylitis blood seemed to carry a telltale TCR beta motif made of roughly 8 highly homologous variants. Before this, some motif variants had been reported in reactive arthritis synovial fluid and blood. It was reported that disease-linked clones were significantly enriched in matched ankylosing spondylitis synovial fluid.

The clonotype comes from a male donor with ankylosing spondylitis or in good health (not recorded which). Sequencing used blood, either unsorted or a sorted T cell fraction (not recorded which). The J gene is TRBJ2-1, the V gene TRBV25-1, with 7 bases aligning to TRBD2. This CDR3 reads CASSDWGGSEQFF. In DNA form, the CDR3 reads TGTGCCAGCAGTGACTGGGGGGGGAGCGAGCAGTTCTTC. Full variable domain (missing parts from reference TRBV25-1 and TRBJ2-1): EADIYQTPRYLVIGTGKKITLECSQTMGHDKMYWYQQDPGMELHLIHYSYGVNSTEKGDLSSESTVSRIRTEHFPLTLESARPSHTSQYLCASSDWGGSEQFFGPGTRLTVL.